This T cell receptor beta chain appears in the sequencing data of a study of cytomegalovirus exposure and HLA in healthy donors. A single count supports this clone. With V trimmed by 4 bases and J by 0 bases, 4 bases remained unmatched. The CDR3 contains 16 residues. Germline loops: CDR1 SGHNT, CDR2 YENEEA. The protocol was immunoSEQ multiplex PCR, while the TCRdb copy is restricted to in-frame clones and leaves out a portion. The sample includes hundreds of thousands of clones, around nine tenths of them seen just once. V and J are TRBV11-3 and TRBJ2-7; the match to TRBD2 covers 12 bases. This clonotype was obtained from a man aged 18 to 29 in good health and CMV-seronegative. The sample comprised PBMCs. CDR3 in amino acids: CASSSLLAGGSYEQYF. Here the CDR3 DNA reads TGTGCCAGCAGCTCTCTACTAGCGGGAGGCTCCTACGAGCAGTACTTC.